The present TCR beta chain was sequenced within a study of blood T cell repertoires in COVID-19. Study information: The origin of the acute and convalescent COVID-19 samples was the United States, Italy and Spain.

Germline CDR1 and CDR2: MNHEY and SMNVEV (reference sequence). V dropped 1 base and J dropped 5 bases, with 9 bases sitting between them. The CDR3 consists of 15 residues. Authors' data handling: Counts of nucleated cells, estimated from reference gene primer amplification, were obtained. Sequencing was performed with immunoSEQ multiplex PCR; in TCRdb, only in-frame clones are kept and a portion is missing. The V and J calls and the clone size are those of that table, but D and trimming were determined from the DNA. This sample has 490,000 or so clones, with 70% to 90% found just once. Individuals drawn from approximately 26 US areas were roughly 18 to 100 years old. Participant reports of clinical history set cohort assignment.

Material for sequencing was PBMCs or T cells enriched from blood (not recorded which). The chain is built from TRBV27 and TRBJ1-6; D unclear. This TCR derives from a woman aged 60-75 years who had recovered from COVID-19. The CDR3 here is CASSLWYRNNSPLHF. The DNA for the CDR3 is TGTGCCAGCAGTTTATGGTACAGAAATAATTCACCCCTCCACTTT.